Listed below are T cell receptor beta chains from one sample, sequenced in a study of T cells in localized non-small cell lung cancer. The protocol was immunoSEQ multiplex PCR, while the TCRdb copy is restricted to in-frame clones and leaves out a portion. The table records some 11,000 clones, 82% of them present only once. Specimen: peripheral blood mononuclear cells, collected before any cancer treatment. These receptors originate from an older female donor with stage II lung adenocarcinoma. The CDR3 runs from the conserved cysteine through the conserved F or W. The D gene is left open where the match is weak. Only part of the rows carry a size: once, few, many, or a class if the clone is expanded.

NA | TRBJ1-2 | TRBV6-5 | NA | TGTGCCAGCACTAACGACAGGAATGGCTACACCTTC | CASTNDRNGYTF
TRBD1 | TRBJ1-1 | TRBV4-3 | NA | TGCGCCAGCAGCCAAAATTCGGCCGGGACAGGGGTGGCTTTCTTT | CASSQNSAGTGVAFF
TRBD1 | TRBJ1-1 | TRBV18 | NA | TGTGCCAGCCTGGAAAGGGACAGGGGCGAAGCTTTCTTT | CASLERDRGEAFF
NA | TRBJ1-3 | TRBV6-1 | NA | TGTGCCAGCAGCCTATGGGCGGTCCGTGACACCATATATTTT | CASSLWAVRDTIYF
TRBD2 | TRBJ2-7 | TRBV4-2 | NA | TGTGCCAGCAGCCACCTTAGCGGGGGGCAAAGCTCCTACGAGCAGTACTTC | CASSHLSGGQSSYEQYF
TRBD2 | TRBJ2-5 | TRBV9 | NA | TGTGCCAGCAGCGTAGAAGGAGTGCTCGGGCTAGCGGGTGGGGAGACCCAGTACTTC | CASSVEGVLGLAGGETQYF
TRBD1 | TRBJ2-7 | TRBV5-4 | few | TGTGCCAGCAGCTCGTTTCAGGGGGCAAATCACAACGAGCAGTACTTC | CASSSFQGANHNEQYF
NA | TRBJ2-5 | TRBV25-1 | NA | TGTGCCAGCAATTCCCTCCAAGAGACCCAGTACTTC | CASNSLQETQYF
NA | TRBJ1-3 | TRBV6-6 | NA | TGTGCCAGCAGGGGGCCTGGAAACACCATATATTTT | CASRGPGNTIYF
NA | TRBJ1-2 | TRBV19 | NA | TGTGCCAGTAGTATATCGGCGGGTGCAACCTATGGCTACACCTTC | CASSISAGATYGYTF
NA | TRBJ2-3 | TRBV7-2 | NA | TGTGCCAGCAGCTTTGTGGGGGGCGTTGGAGATACGCAGTATTTT | CASSFVGGVGDTQYF
NA | TRBJ2-4 | TRBV4-1 | NA | TGCGCCAGCAGCCAAGACGGCTCGCGGGGACTAGCCAAAAACATTCAGTACTTC | CASSQDGSRGLAKNIQYF
TRBD1 | TRBJ1-1 | TRBV5-4 | NA | TGTGCCAGCAGCTCACGGACAGGGGGTACTGAAGCTTTCTTT | CASSSRTGGTEAFF
NA | TRBJ1-1 | TRBV6-6 | NA | TGTGCCAGCAGTTACATACCGAACACTGAAGCTTTCTTT | CASSYIPNTEAFF
NA | TRBJ2-7 | TRBV5-1 | NA | TGCGCCAGCAGCGGGGGGACGGAAGACTACGAGCAGTACTTC | CASSGGTEDYEQYF
NA | TRBJ1-1 | TRBV4-2 | NA | TGTGCCAGCAGCCGTGGGGACCGAGATAAGACTGAAGCTTTCTTT | CASSRGDRDKTEAFF
NA | TRBJ1-2 | TRBV27 | NA | TGTGCCAGCAGTCCAGGAATTAAATATGGCTACACCTTC | CASSPGIKYGYTF
NA | TRBJ2-3 | TRBV4-2 | NA | TGTGCCAGCAGCCTGAAAAAGGGAGATACGCAGTATTTT | CASSLKKGDTQYF
NA | TRBJ1-1 | TRBV19 | NA | TGTGCCAGTAGTATGAGGGGGGGAGGCACTGAAGCTTTCTTT | CASSMRGGGTEAFF
NA | TRBJ2-7 | TRBV19 | NA | TGTGCCAGTTCCTCAGGATATCCTTCCTACGAGCAGTACTTC | CASSSGYPSYEQYF
NA | TRBJ1-3 | TRBV5-5 | NA | TGTGCCAGCGCTTCTGGCCACAGCGACCTCACCATATATTTT | CASASGHSDLTIYF
NA | TRBJ1-1 | TRBV19 | NA | TGTGCCAGTAAACCCTCCTGGGGGGGGCGCCCCGTGGGGTCAGCTTTCTTT | CASKPSWGGRPVGSAFF
TRBD2 | TRBJ2-7 | TRBV6-5 | few | TGTGCCAGCAGCCGACTAGCGGGGGCTGGGGAGCAGTACTTC | CASSRLAGAGEQYF
TRBD2 | TRBJ2-1 | TRBV15 | NA | TGTGCCACCAGGAGTCTGACTAGCGGGAGCTACAATGAGCAGTTCTTC | CATRSLTSGSYNEQFF
NA | TRBJ2-7 | TRBV19 | few | TGTGCCAGTAGTATGACGTTGAGGTCCTACGAGCAGTACTTC | CASSMTLRSYEQYF
NA | TRBJ1-3 | TRBV7-2 | few | TGTGCCAGCAGCCAGGGTGGAAACACCATATATTTT | CASSQGGNTIYF
TRBD2 | TRBJ2-1 | TRBV28 | NA | TGTGCCAGCAGTGAAGCGGGGGGGTACAATGAGCAGTTCTTC | CASSEAGGYNEQFF
TRBD2 | TRBJ2-3 | TRBV28 | NA | TGTGCCAGCAGTTCGGGGGCGGGGGGGCTCACAGATACGCAGTATTTT | CASSSGAGGLTDTQYF
NA | TRBJ2-3 | TRBV27 | few | TGTGCCAGCAGTTCAACGGACGGACCTAGCACAGATACGCAGTATTTT | CASSSTDGPSTDTQYF
NA | TRBJ1-5 | TRBV4-3 | NA | TGCGCCAGCAGCCAAGATTCAGGCAGGGATCAGCCCCAGCATTTT | CASSQDSGRDQPQHF
NA | TRBJ2-2 | TRBV16 | NA | TGTGCCAGCAGCCAAGACTGGGGGGCCACCGGGGAGCTGTTTTTT | CASSQDWGATGELFF
NA | TRBJ2-6 | TRBV11-1 | NA | TGTGCCAGCAGCGAGACCCCAGGATCTGGGGCCAACGTCCTGACTTTC | CASSETPGSGANVLTF
NA | TRBJ2-3 | TRBV11-3 | NA | TGTGCCAGCAGTTCTCCCGGCGATACGCAGTATTTT | CASSSPGDTQYF
NA | TRBJ2-3 | TRBV11-2 | NA | TGTGCCAGCAGCTTAGTGAGACCCTCAGATACGCAGTATTTT | CASSLVRPSDTQYF
TRBD1 | TRBJ1-1 | TRBV7-9 | once | TGTGCCAGCAGCTCTGTAACAGGGGTCACTGAAGCTTTCTTT | CASSSVTGVTEAFF
NA | TRBJ1-2 | TRBV28 | NA | TGTGCCAGCAGTTCCCCGTCGCGAGACTATGGCTACACCTTC | CASSSPSRDYGYTF
NA | TRBJ2-2 | TRBV4-3 | NA | TGCGCCAGCAGCCCCCGCCCCCAGGGACAAACCACCGGGGAGCTGTTTTTT | CASSPRPQGQTTGELFF
NA | TRBJ2-3 | TRBV5-5 | NA | TGTGCCAGCAGCTGGGCTCGGACTAGCACAGATACGCAGTATTTT | CASSWARTSTDTQYF
NA | TRBJ2-2 | TRBV9 | NA | TGTGCCAGCAGCGTAGGTGTTACTACCGGGGAGCTGTTTTTT | CASSVGVTTGELFF
NA | TRBJ1-5 | TRBV5-5 | NA | TGTGCCAGCAGCCAATATAGGGATAGCAATCAGCCCCAGCATTTT | CASSQYRDSNQPQHF
NA | TRBJ1-1 | TRBV19 | NA | TGTGCCAGTAGTATTCTGATAAACACTGAAGCTTTCTTT | CASSILINTEAFF
TRBD1 | TRBJ1-4 | TRBV7-9 | NA | TGTGCCAGCAGCTTAGGACAGGGGCTTAGTGAAAAACTGTTTTTT | CASSLGQGLSEKLFF
NA | TRBJ2-7 | TRBV11-2 | NA | TGTGCCAGCAGCTTAACCCAGCCGAGCTCTCCTTCCTACGAGCAGTACTTC | CASSLTQPSSPSYEQYF
NA | TRBJ1-5 | TRBV27 | NA | TGTGCCAGCAGTTTACGGGCCGAAGGTTGGAATCAGCCCCAGCATTTT | CASSLRAEGWNQPQHF
NA | TRBJ2-7 | TRBV14 | few | TGTGCCAGCAGCCAGGCCCTTTCTGAGCAGTACTTC | CASSQALSEQYF
TRBD1 | TRBJ2-2 | TRBV19 | NA | TGTGCCATTTCCGGGACAGTGAACACCGGGGAGCTGTTTTTT | CAISGTVNTGELFF
NA | TRBJ2-6 | TRBV27 | NA | TGTGCCAGCAGTTCCCTAGGGTCTGGGGCCAACGTCCTGACTTTC | CASSSLGSGANVLTF
NA | TRBJ2-5 | TRBV7-2 | NA | TGTGCCAGCAGCTTAATGGGGGCCGGACAAGAGACCCAGTACTTC | CASSLMGAGQETQYF
NA | TRBJ2-1 | TRBV28 | few | TGTGCCAGCAGTTTCCATAACACTGAGCAGTTCTTC | CASSFHNTEQFF
NA | TRBJ1-1 | TRBV29-1 | once | TGCAGCGTTGGGGTCGGACATTCCGCTGAAGCTTTCTTT | CSVGVGHSAEAFF
NA | TRBJ1-1 | TRBV7-2 | NA | TGTGCCAGCTATACCCCTGGCATGAACACTGAAGCTTTCTTT | CASYTPGMNTEAFF
TRBD1 | TRBJ2-3 | TRBV6-1 | NA | TGTGCCAGCAGCCCCGACAGGGGTGGTACGCAGTATTTT | CASSPDRGGTQYF
NA | TRBJ2-7 | TRBV18 | once | TGTGCCAGCTCACCCTCTAGCAACGAGCAGTACTTC | CASSPSSNEQYF
TRBD1 | TRBJ1-1 | TRBV6-5 | NA | TGTGCCAGCAGTTACGGGGGGACAGGGGGTGAAGCTTTCTTT | CASSYGGTGGEAFF
TRBD1 | TRBJ1-1 | TRBV6-6 | NA | TGTGCCAGCAGTTACGGGGGACAGTTGAACACTGAAGCTTTCTTT | CASSYGGQLNTEAFF
TRBD2 | TRBJ2-3 | TRBV5-6 | NA | TGTGCCAGCACTAGACGATGGCGGGGGGGCCGGGGCACAGATACGCAGTATTTT | CASTRRWRGGRGTDTQYF